This T cell receptor beta chain was identified in a study of CD8 T cells in ankylosing spondylitis. Whole-study findings and limits: Within matched ankylosing spondylitis synovial fluid, disease-linked clones were reportedly significantly enriched. Roughly 8 highly homologous variants formed a TCR beta motif that appeared characteristic of ankylosing spondylitis blood.

Looked up from germline, CDR1 is SGHRS and CDR2 is YFSETQ. V lost 4 bases, J lost 4 bases, and 16 bases lay in between. The length of the CDR3 is 15 residues. MiXCR, run by TCRdb on the 5' RACE reads, gives a single entry per CDR3 protein. The table records roughly 700,000 distinct CDR3 sequences, roughly 19% of them present only once. As regards this clonotype: What it recognizes is unknown.

The sample consisted of blood, either unsorted or a sorted T cell fraction (not recorded which). The chain joins TRBV5-1 to TRBJ2-3, with D possibly being TRBD2 (5 bases). This receptor was identified in a male donor with ankylosing spondylitis. The CDR3 nucleotides read TGCGCCAGCAGCCTGTTGGCGACGGGGTCAGATACGCAGTATTTT. This translates into CASSLLATGSDTQYF.